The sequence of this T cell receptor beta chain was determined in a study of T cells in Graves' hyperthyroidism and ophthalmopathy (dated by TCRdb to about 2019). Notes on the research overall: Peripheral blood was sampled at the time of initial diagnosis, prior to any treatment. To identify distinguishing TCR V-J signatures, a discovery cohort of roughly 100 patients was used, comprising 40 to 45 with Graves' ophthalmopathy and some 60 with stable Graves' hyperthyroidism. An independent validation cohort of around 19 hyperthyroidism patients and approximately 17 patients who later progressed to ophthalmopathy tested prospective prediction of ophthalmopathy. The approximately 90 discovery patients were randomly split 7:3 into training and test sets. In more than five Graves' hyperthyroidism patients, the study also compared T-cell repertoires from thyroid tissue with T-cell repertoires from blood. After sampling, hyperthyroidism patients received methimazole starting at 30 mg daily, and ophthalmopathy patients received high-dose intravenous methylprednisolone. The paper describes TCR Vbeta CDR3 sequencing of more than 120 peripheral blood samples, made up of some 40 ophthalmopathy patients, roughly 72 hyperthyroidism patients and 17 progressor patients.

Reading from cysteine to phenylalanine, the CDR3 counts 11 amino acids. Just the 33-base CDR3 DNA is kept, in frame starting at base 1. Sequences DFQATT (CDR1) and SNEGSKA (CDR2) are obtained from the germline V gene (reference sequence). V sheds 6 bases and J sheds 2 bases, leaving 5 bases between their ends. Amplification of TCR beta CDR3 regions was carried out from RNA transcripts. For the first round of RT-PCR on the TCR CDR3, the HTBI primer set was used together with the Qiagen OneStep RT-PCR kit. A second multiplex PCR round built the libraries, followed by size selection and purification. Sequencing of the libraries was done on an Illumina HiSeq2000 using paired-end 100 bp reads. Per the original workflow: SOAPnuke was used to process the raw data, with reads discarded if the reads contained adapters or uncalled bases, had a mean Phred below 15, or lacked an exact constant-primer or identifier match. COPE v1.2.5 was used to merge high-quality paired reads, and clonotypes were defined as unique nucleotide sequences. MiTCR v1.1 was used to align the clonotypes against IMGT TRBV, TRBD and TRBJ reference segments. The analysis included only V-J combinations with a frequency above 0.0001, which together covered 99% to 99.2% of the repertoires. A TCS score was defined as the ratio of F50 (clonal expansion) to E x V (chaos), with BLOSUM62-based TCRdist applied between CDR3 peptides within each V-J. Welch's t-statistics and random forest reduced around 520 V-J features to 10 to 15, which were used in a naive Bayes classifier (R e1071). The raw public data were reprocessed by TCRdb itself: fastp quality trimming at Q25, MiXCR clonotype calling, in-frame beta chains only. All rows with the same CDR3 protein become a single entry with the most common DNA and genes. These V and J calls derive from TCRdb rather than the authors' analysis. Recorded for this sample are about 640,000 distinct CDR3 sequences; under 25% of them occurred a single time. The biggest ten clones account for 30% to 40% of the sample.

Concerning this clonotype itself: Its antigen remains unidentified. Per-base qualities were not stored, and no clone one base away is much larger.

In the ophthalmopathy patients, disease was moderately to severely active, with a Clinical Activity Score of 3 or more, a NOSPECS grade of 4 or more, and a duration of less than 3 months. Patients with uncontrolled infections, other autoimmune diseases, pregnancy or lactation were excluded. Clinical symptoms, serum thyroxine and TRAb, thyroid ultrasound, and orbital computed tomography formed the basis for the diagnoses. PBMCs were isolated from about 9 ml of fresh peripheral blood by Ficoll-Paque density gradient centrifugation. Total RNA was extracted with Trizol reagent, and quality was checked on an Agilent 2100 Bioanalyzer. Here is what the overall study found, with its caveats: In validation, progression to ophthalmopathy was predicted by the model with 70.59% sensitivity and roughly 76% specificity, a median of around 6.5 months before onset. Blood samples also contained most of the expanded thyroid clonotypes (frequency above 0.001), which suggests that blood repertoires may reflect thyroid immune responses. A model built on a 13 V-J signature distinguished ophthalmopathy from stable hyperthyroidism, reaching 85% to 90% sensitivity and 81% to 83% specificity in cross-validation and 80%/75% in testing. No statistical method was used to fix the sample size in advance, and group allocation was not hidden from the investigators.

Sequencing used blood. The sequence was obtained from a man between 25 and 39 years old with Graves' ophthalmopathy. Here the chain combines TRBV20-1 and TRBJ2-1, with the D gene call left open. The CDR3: CSARTYNEQFF. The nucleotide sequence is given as TGCAGTGCAAGGACCTACAATGAGCAGTTCTTC.